This record covers a single T cell receptor (beta chain). Its antigen is unknown. The ends lost 4 bases at V and 6 bases at J; junction bases unmatched: 21. The CDR3 extends over 19 amino acids. The data were taken from a study of T-cell memory formation after mild COVID-19. General study points: Whether second-wave clones peaking at day 37 were SARS-CoV-2 specific went unconfirmed. Contracting clones from day 15 to 85 had balanced CD4/CD8; later expanders favoured CD4+. Certain responding clones were present in pre-infection memory, suggesting participation of cross-reactive memory.

5'RACE with constant-segment primers built TCRalpha and TCRbeta cDNA libraries with UMIs. TCRdb processed the 5' RACE reads anew with MiXCR; each CDR3 protein has one entry. The sample holds a few hundred thousand distinct CDR3 sequences, roughly 15% seen once. The chain has TRBV12-3 or TRBV12-4 and TRBJ2-3; TRBD2 matches 8 bases. The specimen sequenced was PBMCs or a T cell subset sorted from them (not recorded which). The source is a man between 18 and 29 years old who had mild COVID-19 (a few samples of this study predate the infection). Cell type and time point are not known. CDR3 sequence: CASSSPGRGEVGPDDTQYF. For the CDR3, the DNA is TGTGCCAGCAGTTCTCCCGGGAGGGGGGAAGTGGGACCCGACGATACGCAGTATTTT.